Detailed here is one TCR beta chain. This entry comes from a study of blood T cells in healthy people across ages. With a J-beta primer mix and a sample-barcoded 5' primer, a second PCR ran 7 to 11 cycles. TCRdb re-derived calls from the 5' RACE reads in MiXCR, one entry per CDR3 protein. This sample yields some 1.4 million distinct CDR3 sequences, of which roughly 40% are seen a single time; roughly 7.9% belongs to the top ten. Germline V CDR1 and CDR2: MDHEN, SYDVKM. This CDR3 contains 15 residues. V shed 3 bases and J 8 bases; nucleotides not matched to a gene: 10. The sample comprised blood. The source of this sequence is a woman between 18 and 29 years old in good health. The chain couples TRBV28 to TRBJ1-2; TRBD1 matches 9 bases. For the CDR3, the DNA is TGTGCCAGCAGTTTCACCGGGACAGGGATTGAGGGCTACACCTTC. Amino acids: CASSFTGTGIEGYTF.